Shown below are 28 T cell receptor beta chains from a single sample sequenced in a study of blood T cell repertoires in COVID-19. Data came from immunoSEQ multiplex PCR; TCRdb stores just in-frame clones and leaves some out. The sample shows fewer than 250,000 clones, around nine tenths of them seen only once. Sequenced sample: peripheral blood. The source is a man aged 40-50 years with acute or convalescent COVID-19.

This chain links TRBV4-3 with TRBJ1-1; D not certain. V shed 8 bases and J shed 1 base, with 20 bases lying between them. Germline loops: CDR1 LGHNA, CDR2 YSLEER. The CDR3 loop spans 16 amino acids. The CDR3 nucleotides read TGCGCCAGCCGCGGCCAGCCGACGGCGAAGAACACTGAAGCTTTCTTT. Translation: CASRGQPTAKNTEAFF.

This clone is a singleton in its sample. This chain connects TRBV2 to TRBJ2-7, with TRBD1 matching over 11 bases. CDR1 and CDR2 (germline): SNHLY, FYNNEI. CDR3 length equals 14 residues. V shed 4 bases, J shed 2 bases, and the junction held 1 base outside the gene matches. The CDR3, as DNA: TGTGCCAGCAGTGGGACAGGGGGCCCCTACGAGCAGTACTTC. Translation: CASSGTGGPYEQYF.

The rearrangement uses TRBV7-2 and TRBJ2-1; TRBD2 matches at 9 bases. This CDR3 is 17 amino acids long. V trimming: 5 bases; J trimming: 6 bases; junction bases outside the gene matches: 14. Germline V gives CDR1 SGHTA, CDR2 FQGNSA. The CDR3 sequence is CASSPGSLAGRANEQFF. The CDR3 bases are TGTGCCAGCAGCCCAGGATCCCTAGCGGGGAGAGCCAATGAGCAGTTCTTC.

The chain joins TRBV11-2 to TRBJ2-1; 7 nucleotides match TRBD1. The length of the CDR3 is 17 residues. Looked up from germline, CDR1 is SGHAT and CDR2 is FQNNGV. The junction had 7 bases not matched to a gene; V was cut back by 1 base and J by 1 base. The CDR3 sequence is CASSLVSPGQSYNEQFF. CDR3 nucleotides: TGTGCCAGCAGCTTAGTTTCGCCGGGACAGTCCTACAATGAGCAGTTCTTC.

The chain joins TRBV7-8 to TRBJ1-2; 7 bases line up with TRBD1. CDR3 length: 12 amino acids. Germline CDR1 is SGHVS and CDR2 is FQNEAQ. Losses at the gene ends were 3 bases for V and 8 bases for J; bases not matched to a gene: 3. The CDR3 region is CASSFQGGGYTF. In nucleotides, the CDR3 is TGTGCCAGCAGCTTCCAAGGGGGCGGCTACACCTTC. The full variable domain, in which reference TRBV7-8 and TRBJ1-2 provide the parts outside the CDR3, is GAGVSQSPRYKVAKRGQDVALRCDPISGHVSLFWYQQALGQGPEFLTYFQNEAQLDKSGLPSDRFFAERPEGSVSTLKIQRTQQEDSAVYLCASSFQGGGYTFGSGTRLTVV.

The table lists this clone with a count of one. The gene calls are TRBV28 and TRBJ2-3, with 8 positions matching TRBD1. This CDR3 has 15 residues. The J segment lost 11 bases and the V segment lost 2 bases, leaving 12 bases of the junction unmatched. Germline CDR1 is MDHEN and CDR2 is SYDVKM. CDR3 sequence reads: CASSLGGGQALGQYF. CDR3 nucleotide sequence: TGTGCCAGCAGTTTAGGAGGGGGACAGGCATTGGGGCAGTATTTT.

The sample holds one count of this clone. The V call is TRBV18, the J call TRBJ2-5; 8 bases match TRBD1. The CDR3 totals 13 residues. Looked up from germline, CDR1 is KGHSH and CDR2 is LQKENI. With V trimmed by 6 bases and J by 1 base, 1 base remained unmatched. CDR3 sequence: CASSGQGQETQYF. CDR3 bases: TGTGCCAGCTCCGGACAGGGCCAAGAGACCCAGTACTTC.

The chain employs TRBV5-1 and TRBJ2-7; TRBD2 is a possible D gene (6 bases). The length of the CDR3 is 11 residues. Germline loops: CDR1 SGHRS, CDR2 YFSETQ. Trimming stripped 4 bases from V and 8 bases from J, with 10 bases between. CDR3 bases: TGCGCCAGCAGCGGGGGACTTCAGCAGTACTTC. It yields the protein CASSGGLQQYF.

The chain uses TRBV30 and TRBJ2-1, with a tentative D call TRBD2 (5 bases). Trimming stripped 5 bases from V and 12 bases from J, with 14 bases between. Germline V lookup: CDR1 GTSNPN, CDR2 SVGIG (reference sequence). The CDR3 extends over 11 amino acids. CDR3 bases: TGTGCCTGGTCCCTTGGCGGGTTGCAGTTCTTC. Its translation is CAWSLGGLQFF.

The V and J genes are TRBV14 and TRBJ2-7; TRBD1 matches 9 bases. The CDR3 extends over 15 amino acids. V shed 1 base and J 3 bases; nucleotides not matched to a gene: 4. Per germline, CDR1 SGHDN and CDR2 FVKESK. CDR3 nucleotides: TGTGCCAGCAGCCAAGTCGGACAGGGGCGCTACGAGCAGTACTTC. Translating it yields CASSQVGQGRYEQYF.

The chain combines TRBV28 with TRBJ2-7; 10 positions match TRBD1. With V trimmed by 6 bases and J by 2 bases, 4 bases remained unmatched. The CDR3 contains 14 residues. Per the germline V gene, CDR1 is MDHEN and CDR2 is SYDVKM. This chain's CDR3 is CASSPGTGAYEQYF. CDR3 coding DNA: TGTGCCAGCAGCCCCGGGACAGGGGCCTACGAGCAGTACTTC.

The chain's CDR3 is CASSLPGLAEYTDTQYF. The CDR3 DNA sequence: TGTGCCAGCAGCCTTCCGGGACTAGCGGAATACACAGATACGCAGTATTTT. V and J are TRBV7-2 and TRBJ2-3; 11 positions agree with TRBD2. The CDR3 extends over 17 amino acids. CDR1 and CDR2 from the germline V gene are SGHTA and FQGNSA. V shed 5 bases and J 2 bases; nucleotides not matched to a gene: 9.

On this clone: Other DNA sequences in this specimen translate into the identical CDR3. The chain couples TRBV30 to TRBJ1-3; D remains ambiguous. V was shortened by 1 base and J by 4 bases, with 8 bases between the two germline ends. The V gene's germline CDR1 is GTSNPN and CDR2 SVGIG (reference sequence). The CDR3 extends over 13 amino acids. CDR3 protein: CAWSGTGGNTIYF. Here the CDR3 DNA reads TGTGCCTGGAGTGGTACGGGGGGAAACACCATATATTTT. Looking up the rest from reference TRBV30 and TRBJ1-3 gives the full variable domain: SQTIHQWPATLVQPVGSPLSLECTVEGTSNPNLYWYRQAAGRGLQLLFYSVGIGQISSEVPQNLSASRPQDRQFILSSKKLLLSDSGFYLCAWSGTGGNTIYFGEGSWLTVV.

This chain joins TRBV10-2 and TRBJ2-3; a possible D gene is TRBD2 (5 bases). The CDR3 length is 14 residues. The V end was cut by 0 bases, the J end by 3 bases, with 7 bases between. Germline loops: CDR1 WSHSY, CDR2 SAAADI. CDR3 region: CASSESPGTDTQYF. The CDR3 coding sequence is TGCGCCAGCAGTGAGTCGCCGGGGACAGATACGCAGTATTTT.

The chain uses TRBV19 and TRBJ2-7; 8 bases align to TRBD1. CDR3 size: 13 residues. CDR1 is LNHDA, CDR2 SQIVND, per germline (reference sequence). The J segment lost 7 bases and the V segment lost 5 bases, leaving 7 bases of the junction unmatched. The CDR3 here is CASSPGQGMEQYF. For the CDR3, the DNA is TGTGCCAGTAGTCCTGGACAGGGAATGGAGCAGTACTTC.

The CDR3 coding sequence is TGTGCCAGCAGCATCCGACAGGGGGTGGAGGAGACCCAGTACTTC. Amino acid sequence: CASSIRQGVEETQYF. This chain joins TRBV7-9 and TRBJ2-5; 9 bases agree with TRBD1. With 5 bases clipped from V and 5 bases from J, the junction kept 9 bases outside the gene matches. CDR1 and CDR2 (germline): SEHNR, FQNEAQ (reference sequence). The CDR3 is 15 residues long.

This clone was observed a handful of times. V and J are TRBV6-7 and TRBJ1-4, with 7 bases fitting TRBD1. TRBV6-7 is sorted into the ORF group, with uncertain function. The trim removed 8 bases at V and 5 bases at J, leaving 11 bases unmatched. The length of the CDR3 is 15 residues. The CDR3 nucleotides read TGTGCCAGCCTAAACAGGGGCTGGGGGAATGAAAAACTGTTTTTT. This codes for CASLNRGWGNEKLFF.

This clone was picked up a small number of times. The genes are TRBV6-5 and TRBJ1-1, with D perhaps matching TRBD1 (5 bases). Trimming pared 6 bases from V and 4 bases from J, leaving 15 bases between. CDR3 length: 14 residues. Germline V gene data show CDR1 as MNHEY and CDR2 as SVGAGI. The CDR3 protein is CASRLRVGGTEAFF. CDR3 DNA: TGTGCCAGCAGACTCAGGGTAGGTGGCACTGAAGCTTTCTTT.

The genes are TRBV27 and TRBJ1-1, with D possibly matching TRBD1 (5 bases). CDR3 length equals 14 residues. V was cut by 6 bases and J by 2 bases, with 13 bases left in between. Germline CDR1 and CDR2: MNHEY and SMNVEV (reference sequence). The CDR3 bases are TGTGCCAGCAGCCGGAGACAGTTCAACACTGAAGCTTTCTTT. This translates into CASSRRQFNTEAFF.

This clone is a singleton in its sample. The chain employs TRBV2 and TRBJ2-7; TRBD2 aligns across 7 bases. Per the germline V gene, CDR1 is SNHLY and CDR2 is FYNNEI. With V trimmed by 8 bases and J by 4 bases, 5 bases remained unmatched. The CDR3 runs 12 residues. CDR3 in DNA: TGTGCCAGCCGGGACTACTTATACGAGCAGTACTTC. As protein: CASRDYLYEQYF.

The J gene is TRBJ2-1, the V gene TRBV27; 9 nucleotides align to TRBD2. The ends lost 6 bases at V and 2 bases at J; junction bases unmatched: 8. The germline V gene encodes CDR1 MNHEY and CDR2 SMNVEV (reference sequence). This CDR3 spans 16 amino acids. As DNA, the CDR3 is TGTGCCAGCAGCCAAAAGGGACTAGCTACCTACAATGAGCAGTTCTTC. It specifies CASSQKGLATYNEQFF.

V is TRBV2 and J is TRBJ2-7, with 14 bases aligning to TRBD2. V lost 8 bases to trimming and J lost 6 bases; unmatched junction nucleotides: 3. CDR1 is SNHLY, CDR2 FYNNEI, per germline. The CDR3 has 13 residues. The CDR3 spells CASPGTSGGEQYF. The CDR3 bases are TGTGCCAGCCCCGGGACTAGCGGGGGCGAGCAGTACTTC.

V and J are TRBV18 and TRBJ2-6, with TRBD2 as a possible D gene (7 bases). This CDR3 has 15 amino acids. With 3 bases removed from V and 5 bases from J, the gap between germline ends came to 11 bases. The germline gives CDR1 KGHSH, CDR2 LQKENI. The CDR3 protein is CASSPGGQRANVLTF. CDR3 DNA: TGTGCCAGCTCACCCGGGGGGCAGAGGGCCAACGTCCTGACTTTC.

The chain couples TRBV7-2 to TRBJ2-1; 8 bases fit TRBD2. The V gene's germline CDR1 is SGHTA and CDR2 FQGNSA. The CDR3 runs 16 residues. The trim removed 3 bases at V and 9 bases at J, leaving 13 bases unmatched. CDR3: CASSLAYGRGGLEQFF. The CDR3 DNA reads TGTGCCAGCAGCTTGGCTTACGGGAGGGGAGGTCTTGAGCAGTTCTTC.

This chain joins TRBV24-1 and TRBJ2-5; 11 nucleotides agree with TRBD1. CDR1 is KGHDR, CDR2 SFDVKD, per germline. V gave up 1 base and J gave up 4 bases; unmatched junction bases: 4. The CDR3 covers 16 residues. The CDR3 DNA follows: TGTGCCACCAGTGATTTCACGGACAGGGGGCTAGAGACCCAGTACTTC. It codes for CATSDFTDRGLETQYF.

V usage is TRBV7-3 and J usage is TRBJ2-5; D remains ambiguous. Per germline, CDR1 SGHTA and CDR2 FQGTGA. The CDR3 has 13 amino acids. The V end lost 3 bases, the J end lost 2 bases, and 7 bases lay between the germline ends. Here the CDR3 reads CASSFRLQETQYF. Here the CDR3 DNA reads TGTGCCAGCAGCTTCCGACTTCAAGAGACCCAGTACTTC.

This chain joins TRBV4-3 and TRBJ2-3; D is uncertain. This CDR3 region has 15 residues. Germline assignment: CDR1 LGHNA and CDR2 YSLEER. The V end was cut by 0 bases, the J end by 0 bases, with 7 bases between. The CDR3 sequence: CASSQDYSSTDTQYF. The CDR3 DNA reads as TGCGCCAGCAGCCAAGATTACAGCAGCACAGATACGCAGTATTTT.

The CDR3 DNA is TGTGCCAGCAGCATCTCCGGGGTCACTGAAGCTTTCTTT. Translated: CASSISGVTEAFF. This chain uses TRBV28 with TRBJ1-1; D remains ambiguous. The germline V gene has CDR1 MDHEN and CDR2 SYDVKM. Trimming removed 6 bases at V and 4 bases at J, with 12 bases between. The CDR3 is 13 residues long. The full variable domain, in which reference TRBV28 and TRBJ1-1 provide the parts outside the CDR3, is DVKVTQSSRYLVKRTGEKVFLECVQDMDHENMFWYRQDPGLGLRLIYFSYDVKMKEKGDIPEGYSVSREKKERFSLILESASTNQTSMYLCASSISGVTEAFFGQGTRLTVV.